These 12 T cell receptor beta chains were sequenced from one sample in a study of cytomegalovirus exposure and HLA in healthy donors. In the PCR, 60 Vbeta and 13 Jbeta primers were used. The method was immunoSEQ multiplex PCR; TCRdb's version includes in-frame clones alone and lacks a portion of them. The table lists approximately 170,000 clones, approximately 80% of them singletons, with around 7% in the top ten. Sequencing used PBMCs. The origin of the receptors is a male donor in good health and CMV-seropositive.

The chain joins TRBV11-3 to TRBJ2-3, with a tentative D call TRBD1 (6 bases). V shed 4 bases and J shed 4 bases, with 9 bases lying between them. The CDR3 has 13 amino acids. Germline-derived CDR1 and CDR2 are SGHNT and YENEEA. CDR3 region: CASSSRGPDTQYF. The CDR3 nucleotides read TGTGCCAGCAGCTCCAGGGGCCCAGATACGCAGTATTTT.

In this sample, this clone turned up many times. V is TRBV7-9 and J is TRBJ2-1, with 9 bases fitting TRBD1. The CDR3 has 14 residues. Unmatched junction bases numbered 4, after V lost 8 bases and J lost 2 bases. The germline gives CDR1 SEHNR, CDR2 FQNEAQ (reference sequence). The chain's CDR3 is CASQGDRAYNEQFF. The CDR3 nucleotides are TGTGCCAGCCAGGGGGACAGGGCCTACAATGAGCAGTTCTTC.

The chain uses TRBV21-1 and TRBJ1-1; the D segment call TRBD1 is taken from the table without a DNA check. TRBV21-1 is listed as a pseudogene. The CDR3 has 14 amino acids. In nucleotides, the CDR3 is TGTGCCAGCAGAACAGGGGTTAGGAACACTGAAGCTTTCTTT. Encoded protein: CASRTGVRNTEAFF.

This chain joins TRBV2 and TRBJ2-5, with a possible D match to TRBD1 (6 bases). From germline, CDR1 is SNHLY and CDR2 FYNNEI. The CDR3 runs 16 residues. Trimming shortened V by 5 bases and J by 2 bases, and 18 bases separated the two germline ends. This chain's CDR3 is CASSQFGGMGQETQYF. DNA of the CDR3: TGTGCCAGCAGTCAATTTGGGGGCATGGGGCAAGAGACCCAGTACTTC.

V gene TRBV19 combines with J gene TRBJ1-2, with 10 bases that match TRBD1. Germline-derived CDR1 and CDR2 are LNHDA and SQIVND (reference sequence). The V gene end was trimmed by 5 bases and the J gene end by 7 bases; junction bases not matched to a gene: 10. CDR3 length equals 15 residues. CDR3 protein: CASSRDRGRGAGYTF. CDR3 DNA: TGTGCCAGTAGTCGCGACAGGGGGCGCGGAGCTGGCTACACCTTC.

The gene calls are TRBV18 and TRBJ1-2; the D gene is possibly TRBD1 (5 bases). Germline loops: CDR1 KGHSH, CDR2 LQKENI. The CDR3 loop spans 16 amino acids. Trimming took 0 bases from V and 4 from J, leaving 15 bases between them. The CDR3 DNA sequence: TGTGCCAGCTCACCACCCGACAGCTCTTCTATCTATGGCTACACCTTC. Encoded protein: CASSPPDSSSIYGYTF.

This rearrangement joins TRBV10-3 to TRBJ2-1; perhaps TRBD2 as D (7 bases). CDR1 is ENHRY, CDR2 SYGVKD, per germline. CDR3 length: 13 residues. V gave up 11 bases and J gave up 8 bases, with 19 bases separating them. CDR3 coding DNA: TGTGCCTCGCGGGGACAAACTAGCGATGAGCAGTTCTTC. This encodes CASRGQTSDEQFF.

V gene TRBV11-3 combines with J gene TRBJ2-1, with TRBD2 as a possible D gene (7 bases). The CDR3 contains 15 residues. In germline, CDR1 is SGHNT, CDR2 YENEEA. V lost 1 base, J lost 8 bases, and 15 bases lay in between. The DNA of the CDR3 is TGTGCCAGCAGCTTAGGGGGGGGGCCTTTGGATGAGCAGTTCTTC. Translation gives CASSLGGGPLDEQFF.

V gene TRBV5-3 combines with J gene TRBJ1-5, with 8 bases fitting TRBD1. TRBV5-3 is flagged as an ORF with uncertain function. J gave up 2 bases and V 4 bases, and 8 bases lay outside the gene matches. This CDR3 has 16 residues. This chain's CDR3 is CARSHNPGQGNQPQHF. DNA for the CDR3: TGTGCCAGAAGCCACAATCCGGGACAGGGCAATCAGCCCCAGCATTTT.

The V call is TRBV6-1, the J call TRBJ2-1, with 7 bases fitting TRBD2. This CDR3 has 14 amino acids. From germline, CDR1 is MNHNS and CDR2 SASEGT. V trimming: 8 bases; J trimming: 7 bases; junction bases outside the gene matches: 11. CDR3 amino acids: CASFTSADRNEQFF. In nucleotides, the CDR3 is TGTGCCAGCTTCACTAGCGCGGACCGGAATGAGCAGTTCTTC.

J is TRBJ2-7 and V is TRBV6-5; 9 positions agree with TRBD1. The V and J ends lost 6 bases and 3 bases, in that order; junction bases with no gene match: 6. Germline V gene lookup returns CDR1 MNHEY and CDR2 SVGAGI. The CDR3 is made up of 14 amino acids. This CDR3 is CASRTGGRDYEQYF. The DNA of the CDR3 is TGTGCCAGCAGAACAGGGGGCCGGGACTACGAGCAGTACTTC.

The gene calls are TRBV4-3 and TRBJ2-7, with D possibly being TRBD2 (5 bases). CDR3 length equals 12 residues. Between the trimmed V and J ends, which lost 3 bases and 6 bases, there was a span of 9 bases. Per the germline V gene, CDR1 is LGHNA and CDR2 is YSLEER. CDR3 protein: CASSQARGEQYF. The CDR3 DNA sequence: TGCGCCAGCAGCCAGGCTCGGGGCGAGCAGTACTTC.